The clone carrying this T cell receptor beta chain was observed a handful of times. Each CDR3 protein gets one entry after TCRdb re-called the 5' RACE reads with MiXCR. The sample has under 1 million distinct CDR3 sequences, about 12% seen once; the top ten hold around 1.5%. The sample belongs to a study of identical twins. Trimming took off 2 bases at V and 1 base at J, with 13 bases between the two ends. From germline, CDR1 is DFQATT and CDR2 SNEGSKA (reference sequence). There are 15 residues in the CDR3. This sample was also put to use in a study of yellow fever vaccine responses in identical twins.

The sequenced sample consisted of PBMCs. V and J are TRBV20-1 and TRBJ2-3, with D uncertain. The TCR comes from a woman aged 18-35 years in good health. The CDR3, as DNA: TGCAGTGCTAGAAGCGAGCGAGTCGGCACAGATACGCAGTATTTT. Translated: CSARSERVGTDTQYF.